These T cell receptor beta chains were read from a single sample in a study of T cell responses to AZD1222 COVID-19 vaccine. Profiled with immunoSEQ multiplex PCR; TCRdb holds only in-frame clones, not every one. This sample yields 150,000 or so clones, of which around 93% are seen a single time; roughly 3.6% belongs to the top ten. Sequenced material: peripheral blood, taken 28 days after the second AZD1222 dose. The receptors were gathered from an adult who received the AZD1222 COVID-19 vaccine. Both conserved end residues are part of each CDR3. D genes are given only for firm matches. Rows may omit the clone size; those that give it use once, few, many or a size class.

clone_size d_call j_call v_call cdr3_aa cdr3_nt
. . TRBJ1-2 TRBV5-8 CASSLAGVSYGYTF TGTGCCAGCAGCTTGGCGGGCGTATCCTATGGCTACACCTTC
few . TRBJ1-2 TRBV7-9 CASSLAGYGYTF TGTGCCAGCAGCTTAGCAGGGTATGGCTACACCTTC
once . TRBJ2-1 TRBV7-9 CASSLYPSEVRDEQFF TGTGCCAGCAGCTTATATCCTAGTGAGGTTCGCGATGAGCAGTTCTTC
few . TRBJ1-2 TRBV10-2 CASSPESRNYGYTF TGCGCCAGCAGTCCGGAGAGTAGGAACTATGGCTACACCTTC
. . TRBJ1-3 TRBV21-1 CASSPRGGKKGGRNTIYF TGTGCCAGCAGCCCCCGAGGGGGCAAGAAGGGAGGACGAAACACCATATATTTT
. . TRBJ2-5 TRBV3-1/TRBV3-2 CASSLYRRGMQETQYF TGTGCCAGCAGCCTTTACCGGAGGGGGATGCAAGAGACCCAGTACTTC
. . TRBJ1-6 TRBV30 CAWSPGGVASLHF TGTGCCTGGAGTCCGGGCGGCGTCGCGTCCCTCCACTTT
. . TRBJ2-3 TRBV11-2 CASSLAPGASTDTQYF TGTGCCAGCAGCTTAGCGCCGGGGGCGAGTACAGATACGCAGTATTTT
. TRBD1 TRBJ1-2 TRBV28 CASSLYSPGGVYGYTF TGTGCCAGCAGTTTATATTCCCCAGGGGGCGTCTATGGCTACACCTTC
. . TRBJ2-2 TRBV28 CASSLYIDGGPGELFF TGTGCCAGCAGTTTGTATATTGACGGCGGACCCGGGGAGCTGTTTTTT
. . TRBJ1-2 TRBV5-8 CASSLALQGGEIGYTF TGTGCCAGCAGCTTGGCCCTACAGGGAGGAGAAATCGGCTACACCTTC
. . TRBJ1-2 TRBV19 CASSRQGYGYTF TGTGCCAGTAGTCGGCAGGGCTACGGCTACACCTTC
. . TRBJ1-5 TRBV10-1 CASSAPERTQPQHF TGCGCCAGCAGTGCGCCAGAACGAACTCAGCCCCAGCATTTT
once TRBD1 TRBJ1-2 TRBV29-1 CSIRGGEGYTF TGCAGCATCCGAGGGGGCGAGGGCTACACCTTC
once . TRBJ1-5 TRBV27 CASSFIGGNQPQHF TGTGCCAGCAGTTTTATCGGGGGCAATCAGCCCCAGCATTTT
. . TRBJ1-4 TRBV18 CASSDASEKLFF TGTGCCAGCTCCGATGCAAGTGAAAAACTGTTTTTT
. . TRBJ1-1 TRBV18 CASSDRNTEAFF TGTGCCAGCTCCGACAGAAACACTGAAGCTTTCTTT
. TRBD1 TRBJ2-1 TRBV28 CASSSPGQVIRYNEQFF TGTGCCAGCAGTTCTCCGGGACAGGTGATAAGATACAATGAGCAGTTCTTC
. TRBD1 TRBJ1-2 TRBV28 CASSVPQGAGYTF TGTGCCAGCAGTGTCCCCCAGGGGGCAGGCTACACCTTC
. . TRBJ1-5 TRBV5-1 CASSLAGGGSSNQPQHF TGCGCCAGCAGCTTGGCCGGAGGGGGTTCGAGCAATCAGCCCCAGCATTTT
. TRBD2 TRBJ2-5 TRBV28 CASSSRTSGVQETQYF TGTGCCAGCAGTTCAAGGACTAGCGGGGTCCAAGAGACCCAGTACTTC
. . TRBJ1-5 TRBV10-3 CAIRAGPANGQPQHF TGTGCCATCAGGGCGGGACCGGCGAATGGACAGCCCCAGCATTTT
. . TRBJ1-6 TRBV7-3 CASSRQPNSPLHF TGTGCCAGCAGTAGACAGCCGAATTCACCCCTCCACTTT
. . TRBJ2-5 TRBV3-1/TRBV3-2 CASSQAETQYF TGTGCCAGCAGCCAAGCAGAGACCCAGTACTTC
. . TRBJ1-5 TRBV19 CASSINRAGNQPQHF TGTGCCAGTAGTATTAACAGGGCGGGCAATCAGCCCCAGCATTTT
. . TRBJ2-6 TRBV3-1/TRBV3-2 CASSHLGLSGANVLTF TGTGCCAGCAGCCACTTGGGGCTCTCTGGGGCCAACGTCCTGACTTTC
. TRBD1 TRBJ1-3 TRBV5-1 CASSAEQGAYGNTIYF TGCGCCAGCAGCGCAGAACAGGGGGCGTATGGAAACACCATATATTTT
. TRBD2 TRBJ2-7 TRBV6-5 CASSYSASGGIEQYF TGTGCCAGCAGTTATTCAGCTAGCGGGGGAATCGAGCAGTACTTC
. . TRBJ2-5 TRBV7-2 CASSLFGGAQYF TGTGCCAGCAGCTTATTTGGCGGGGCCCAGTACTTC
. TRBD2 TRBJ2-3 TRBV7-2 CASSPRLAGGGDTQYF TGTGCCAGCAGCCCCCGACTAGCGGGAGGAGGAGATACGCAGTATTTT
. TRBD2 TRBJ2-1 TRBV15 CATSRELAGGTVVDEQFF TGTGCCACCAGCAGAGAGCTTGCGGGAGGTACGGTGGTCGATGAGCAGTTCTTC
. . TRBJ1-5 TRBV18 CASSPPGALANQPQHF TGTGCCAGCTCACCCCCGGGGGCATTGGCAAATCAGCCCCAGCATTTT
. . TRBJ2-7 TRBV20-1 CSARVVWEQYF TGCAGTGCTAGAGTCGTGTGGGAGCAGTACTTC
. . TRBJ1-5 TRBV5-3 CARRTNRDSGTGQPQHF TGTGCCAGAAGAACTAATCGGGACTCAGGGACGGGGCAGCCCCAGCATTTT
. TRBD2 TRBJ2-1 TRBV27 CASSLYPTSGRATEQFF TGTGCCAGCAGTTTATACCCGACTAGCGGGAGGGCGACGGAGCAGTTCTTC
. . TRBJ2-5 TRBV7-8 CASSPRGGRAQYF TGTGCCAGCAGCCCCAGGGGTGGGCGAGCCCAGTACTTC
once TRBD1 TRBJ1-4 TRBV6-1 CASSEDRGRKLFF TGTGCCAGCAGTGAAGACAGGGGACGAAAACTGTTTTTT
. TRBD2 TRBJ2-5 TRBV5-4 CASSILTTSGSQETQYF TGTGCCAGCAGCATACTGACGACTAGCGGGAGTCAGGAGACCCAGTACTTC
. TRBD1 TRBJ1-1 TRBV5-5 CASSQTGANTEAFF TGTGCCAGCAGCCAGACAGGGGCCAACACTGAAGCTTTCTTT
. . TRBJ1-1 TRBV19 CASSGDWNTEAFF TGTGCCAGTAGTGGGGACTGGAACACTGAAGCTTTCTTT